The clone carrying this T cell receptor beta chain appeared many times. Its antigen is currently unknown. Trimming took 0 bases from V and 6 from J; bases not matched to a gene: 8. Germline values: CDR1 SEHNR, CDR2 FQNEAQ (reference sequence). The CDR3 is made up of 17 amino acids. This record belongs to a study of T cells after posttransplantation cyclophosphamide. Study results and caveats: Tissue-infiltrating T cells from skin or gut overlapped little with blood T cells. TRB clonality was highly associated with recipient CMV seropositivity and reactivation. Donor-recipient repertoire similarity was low at 1-2 months, rising over year one.

Assay: immunoSEQ multiplex PCR; the TCRdb copy retains only in-frame clones and omits some. The profile covers around 44,000 clones, none occurring a single time. The sequence was obtained from a man in his forties in good health, CMV-negative, and a related stem cell transplant donor. Source material: PBMCs. V usage is TRBV7-9 and J usage is TRBJ1-4; 9 nucleotides line up with TRBD1. The DNA of the CDR3 is TGTGCCAGCAGCTTAGCCCTGGGACAGGGAGGTGATGAAAAACTGTTTTTT. It encodes CASSLALGQGGDEKLFF.